The clone carrying this T cell receptor beta chain was counted only a few times. This entry belongs to a study of beta chain features in type 1 diabetes. Reverse transcribing all isolated RNA meant expressed TCRB transcripts were sequenced. Data came from immunoSEQ multiplex PCR; TCRdb stores just in-frame clones and leaves some out. The sample lists 810,000 or so clones; around a sixth were seen once. This CDR3 is built from 13 residues. V was clipped by 6 bases and J by 7 bases, with 15 bases between them. Germline V gene sequence: CDR1 MNHEY, CDR2 SVGAGI. The source material was naive CD4+ T cells from blood. The gene calls are TRBV6-5 and TRBJ1-2; D is perhaps TRBD1 (5 bases). This sequence originates from a young woman in good health. CDR3 DNA: TGTGCCAGCAGACCCGTTTCAACAGGTGGCTACACCTTC. It yields the protein CASRPVSTGGYTF.